Presented here are 16 T cell receptor beta chains from one specimen sequenced in a study of metastatic and nonmetastatic thyroid tumors. All patients reached thyroid surgery having received no treatment beforehand. TCRdb re-called the PCR reads with MiXCR. Counted here are under 25,000 clones, just over 25% occurring once; the ten biggest clones make up less than 4%. The sequencing input was blood. The source is a male donor with papillary thyroid cancer or a benign thyroid nodule (not recorded which). Some clones in this sample may be carry-over from other donors' samples.

J is TRBJ2-1 and V is TRBV11-2; tentative D call: TRBD2 (6 bases). Between the trimmed V and J ends, which lost 5 bases and 2 bases, there was a span of 16 bases. Looked up from germline, CDR1 is SGHAT and CDR2 is FQNNGV. The length of the CDR3 is 16 residues. As DNA, the CDR3 is TGTGCCAGCAGCCAGTCAGTAGCGGCTCCCTACAATGAGCAGTTCTTC. Its protein product is CASSQSVAAPYNEQFF. The full variable domain, its missing parts supplied by reference TRBV11-2 and TRBJ2-1, is EAGVAQSPRYKIIEKRQSVAFWCNPISGHATLYWYQQILGQGPKLLIQFQNNGVVDDSQLPKDRFSAERLKGVDSTLKIQPAKLEDSAVYLCASSQSVAAPYNEQFFGPGTRLTVL.

The table lists this clone with many counts. The chain couples TRBV3-1 to TRBJ1-2; maybe TRBD1 (5 bases). Deletions cut 0 bases from V and 8 bases from J, with 10 bases between. Germline V lookup: CDR1 LGHDT, CDR2 YNNKEL (reference sequence). The CDR3 covers 13 residues. CDR3 amino acids: CASSQERGFGYTF. The CDR3 DNA follows: TGTGCCAGCAGCCAAGAACGGGGGTTCGGCTACACCTTC. The entire variable domain, with the rest obtained from reference TRBV3-1 and TRBJ1-2, is as follows: DTAVSQTPKYLVTQMGNDKSIKCEQNLGHDTMYWYKQDSKKFLKIMFSYNNKELIINETVPNRFSPKSPDKAHLNLHINSLELGDSAVYFCASSQERGFGYTFGSGTRLTVV.

This clone has a handful of counts. V is TRBV30 and J is TRBJ2-7; the match to TRBD2 covers 10 bases. The CDR3 extends over 14 amino acids. Germline trimming cut 2 bases from V and 4 bases from J; bases unmatched to any gene: 5. Germline CDR1 GTSNPN, CDR2 SVGIG (reference sequence). The DNA of the CDR3 is TGTGCCTGGAGTAGGCTAGCGGGAGCGTACGAGCAGTACTTC. It encodes CAWSRLAGAYEQYF.

In this sample, this clone turned up a few times. V usage is TRBV6-1 and J usage is TRBJ2-7, with 8 bases matching TRBD1. This CDR3 is built from 13 residues. Germline V gene lookup returns CDR1 MNHNS and CDR2 SASEGT. J was trimmed by 6 bases and V by 6 bases; bases with no gene match: 7. The CDR3, as DNA: TGTGCCAGCAGGGAGTTACAGGGGGGCGAGCAGTACTTC. Translation gives CASRELQGGEQYF.

This clone was seen at least ten times. With a much larger clone just one base away, this may be a read error. The V and J genes are TRBV3-1 and TRBJ2-7, with 8 bases aligning to TRBD2. Germline loops: CDR1 LGHDT, CDR2 YNNKEL (reference sequence). CDR3 length equals 16 residues. DNA for the CDR3: TGTGCCAGCAGCCAAGGAAATTTGCGGGGGGCCTACGAGGAGTACTTC. It translates to CASSQGNLRGAYEEYF.

The chain uses TRBV5-1 and TRBJ1-2; D may be TRBD1 (5 bases). In germline, CDR1 is SGHRS, CDR2 YFSETQ. V lost 0 bases and J 6 bases, leaving 12 bases between the germline ends. The CDR3 has 14 amino acids. The CDR3 DNA sequence: TGCGCCAGCAGCTTGGACCAGGGATGGGATGGCTACACCTTC. This encodes CASSLDQGWDGYTF.

This clone is classed as medium-sized. The V call is TRBV10-2, the J call TRBJ2-7, with D perhaps matching TRBD2 (5 bases). The germline V gene encodes CDR1 WSHSY and CDR2 SAAADI. The V end was cut by 0 bases, the J end by 5 bases, with 11 bases between. The CDR3 totals 14 residues. The CDR3 DNA follows: TGCGCCAGCAGTGAGTCCGGGGTAGGACACGAGCAGTACTTC. Protein: CASSESGVGHEQYF.

V is TRBV7-6 and J is TRBJ2-1; 11 bases line up with TRBD1. CDR1 is SGHVS, CDR2 FNYEAQ, per germline. V trimming: 2 bases; J trimming: 5 bases; junction bases outside the gene matches: 2. The CDR3 loop spans 15 amino acids. The CDR3 protein is CASSLRTGGNNEQFF. The CDR3 DNA reads as TGTGCCAGCAGCTTAAGGACAGGGGGCAACAATGAGCAGTTCTTC.

This clone is deemed medium-sized. This chain links TRBV19 with TRBJ2-2; perhaps D is TRBD1 or TRBD2 (5 bases each). The germline V gene has CDR1 LNHDA and CDR2 SQIVND (reference sequence). The CDR3 is made up of 17 amino acids. V lost 7 bases and J 1 base, leaving 19 bases between the germline ends. CDR3: CASKPRDRGWNTGELFF. CDR3 bases: TGTGCCAGTAAACCCAGGGATCGGGGCTGGAACACCGGGGAGCTGTTTTTT.

By frequency in the sample, this clone is medium-sized. J is TRBJ2-2 and V is TRBV9; 11 nucleotides agree with TRBD2. V gave up 0 bases and J gave up 0 bases; unmatched junction bases: 7. Germline CDR1 SGDLS, CDR2 YYNGEE. CDR3 length: 19 amino acids. CDR3 amino acids: CASSVDVLAGGPNTGELFF. The CDR3 nucleotides are TGTGCCAGCAGCGTAGATGTCCTAGCGGGAGGACCGAACACCGGGGAGCTGTTTTTT.

This clone has only a few counts. The chain uses TRBV6-1 and TRBJ1-2; D is uncertain. Trimming stripped 2 bases from V and 0 bases from J, with 10 bases between. This CDR3 spans 15 amino acids. Germline CDR1 reads MNHNS; CDR2 reads SASEGT. CDR3 loop: CASSEQRQSNYGYTF. Here the CDR3 DNA reads TGTGCCAGCAGTGAACAGAGACAATCTAACTATGGCTACACCTTC.

In its sample, this clone was seen a few times. The chain is built from TRBV7-6 and TRBJ2-1; D perhaps matches TRBD2 (5 bases). The length of the CDR3 is 13 residues. The V gene lost 5 bases and the J gene lost 10 bases, with 15 bases spanning the gap. CDR1 and CDR2 from the germline V gene are SGHVS and FNYEAQ. The CDR3 spells CASSPGLVMEQFF. CDR3 DNA sequence: TGTGCCAGCAGCCCCGGACTGGTGATGGAGCAGTTCTTC.

This clone appeared a few times. The V gene is TRBV19, the J gene TRBJ2-2; unclear D gene. The ends were cut back, 1 base at V and 5 bases at J, with 8 bases in the middle. CDR1 is LNHDA and CDR2 is SQIVND in the germline V gene (reference sequence). This CDR3 has 14 amino acids. The CDR3 loop is CASSIVEMTGELFF. Here the CDR3 DNA reads TGTGCCAGTAGTATAGTAGAAATGACCGGGGAGCTGTTTTTT.

This clone was seen only a few times. This may stem from a read error, because a much larger clone lies one nucleotide away. In nucleotides, the CDR3 is TGTGCCATCAGTTTCGCTTTAACCTACGAGCAGTACTTC. Translating gives CAISFALTYEQYF. This rearrangement joins TRBV12-3 or TRBV12-4 to TRBJ2-7, with D unclear. The CDR3 sequence is 13 residues long.

The chain couples TRBV25-1 to TRBJ2-1, with TRBD2 matching over 11 bases. Germline-derived CDR1 and CDR2 are MGHDK and SYGVNS. V lost 4 bases and J lost 8; bases outside the gene matches: 7. The CDR3 sequence is 15 residues long. In nucleotides, the CDR3 is TGTGCCAGCAGTGGGCTAGCGGGAGGAGCAGATGAGCAGTTCTTC. Its translation: CASSGLAGGADEQFF.

This clone was seen many times. The chain joins TRBV7-2 to TRBJ1-4; TRBD1 matches 11 bases. With 5 bases clipped from V and 8 bases from J, the junction kept 7 bases outside the gene matches. The length of the CDR3 is 15 residues. The germline CDR1 and CDR2 sequences are SGHTA and FQGNSA. The CDR3 nucleotides read TGTGCCAGCAGCCCCCGGACAGGGGGCGGGGAAAAACTGTTTTTT. Translating it yields CASSPRTGGGEKLFF.